The present entry profiles one T cell receptor (beta chain) with its context. This entry comes from a study of regulatory T cells in long-lasting Graves disease. The V gene lost 0 bases and the J gene lost 4 bases, with 18 bases spanning the gap. The CDR3 has 17 residues. The V gene's germline CDR1 is LNHNV and CDR2 YYDKDF (reference sequence). Time point of the sample: newly diagnosed GD, antithyroid drugs for less than 3 months. Making the TCR library involved RNA that had been extracted from PBMCs. With iRepertoire HTBI primers and Arm-PCR of CDR3 regions, TCR beta libraries were built. TCRdb ran MiXCR on the multiplex PCR reads and lists one entry per CDR3 protein. The sample consists of more than 300,000 distinct CDR3 sequences, 15% to 17% of them appearing once.

The source of this sequence is a female donor with Graves disease. The chain has TRBV15 and TRBJ1-1, with D unresolved. Sequenced here: peripheral blood mononuclear cells (PBMCs), sampled at new diagnosis, from a patient treated with antithyroid drugs. The CDR3 loop is CATSRDSRVPEGTEAFF. DNA for the CDR3: TGTGCCACCAGCAGAGATAGCCGAGTACCAGAGGGCACTGAAGCTTTCTTT.